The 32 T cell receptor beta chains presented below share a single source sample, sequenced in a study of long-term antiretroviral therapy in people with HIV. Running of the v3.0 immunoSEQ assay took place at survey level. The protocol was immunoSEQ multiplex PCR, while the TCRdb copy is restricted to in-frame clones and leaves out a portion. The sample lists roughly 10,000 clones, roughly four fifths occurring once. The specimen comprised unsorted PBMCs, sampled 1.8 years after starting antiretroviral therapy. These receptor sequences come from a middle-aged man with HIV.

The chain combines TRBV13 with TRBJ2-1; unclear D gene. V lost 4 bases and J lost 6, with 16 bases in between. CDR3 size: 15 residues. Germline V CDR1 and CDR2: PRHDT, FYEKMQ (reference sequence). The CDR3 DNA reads TGTGCCAGCAGCTCGTCGTATCAAGGAGTCAATGAGCAGTTCTTC. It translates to CASSSSYQGVNEQFF.

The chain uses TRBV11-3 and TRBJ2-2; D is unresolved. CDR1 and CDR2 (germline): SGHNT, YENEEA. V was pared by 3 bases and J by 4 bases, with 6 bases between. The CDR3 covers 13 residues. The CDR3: CASSLGITGELFF. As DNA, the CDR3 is TGTGCCAGCAGCTTGGGGATCACCGGGGAGCTGTTTTTT.

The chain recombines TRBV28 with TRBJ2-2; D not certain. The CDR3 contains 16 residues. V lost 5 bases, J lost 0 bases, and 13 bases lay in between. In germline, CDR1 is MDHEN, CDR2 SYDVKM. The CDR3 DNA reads TGTGCCAGCAGTCTCCCAGGAGCGTCGAACACCGGGGAGCTGTTTTTT. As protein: CASSLPGASNTGELFF.

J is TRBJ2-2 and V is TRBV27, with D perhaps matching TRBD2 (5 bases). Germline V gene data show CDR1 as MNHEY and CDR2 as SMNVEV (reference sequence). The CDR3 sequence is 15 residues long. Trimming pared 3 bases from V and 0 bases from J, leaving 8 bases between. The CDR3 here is CASSFEGTNTGELFF. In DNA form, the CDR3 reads TGTGCCAGCAGTTTTGAGGGAACGAACACCGGGGAGCTGTTTTTT.

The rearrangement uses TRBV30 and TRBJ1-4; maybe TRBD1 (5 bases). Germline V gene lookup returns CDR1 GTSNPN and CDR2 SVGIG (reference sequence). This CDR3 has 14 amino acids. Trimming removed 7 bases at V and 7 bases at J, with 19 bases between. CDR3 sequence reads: CAFRQGPGGEKLFF. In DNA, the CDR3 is TGTGCCTTTCGCCAGGGCCCGGGTGGTGAAAAACTGTTTTTT.

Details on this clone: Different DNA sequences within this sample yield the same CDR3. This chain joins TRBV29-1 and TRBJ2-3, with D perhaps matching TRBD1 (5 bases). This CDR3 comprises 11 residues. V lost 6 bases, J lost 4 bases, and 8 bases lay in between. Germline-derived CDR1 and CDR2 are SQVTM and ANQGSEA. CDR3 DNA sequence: TGCAGCGTGGGGCTACCAGATACGCAGTATTTT. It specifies CSVGLPDTQYF.

The CDR3 is CASSSGLNTEAFF. The CDR3 nucleotides read TGTGCCAGTAGTAGTGGGTTGAACACTGAAGCTTTCTTT. The chain recombines TRBV19 with TRBJ1-1; D uncertain. V was clipped by 4 bases and J by 0 bases, with 6 bases between them. This CDR3 is 13 amino acids long. Germline V CDR1 and CDR2: LNHDA, SQIVND (reference sequence).

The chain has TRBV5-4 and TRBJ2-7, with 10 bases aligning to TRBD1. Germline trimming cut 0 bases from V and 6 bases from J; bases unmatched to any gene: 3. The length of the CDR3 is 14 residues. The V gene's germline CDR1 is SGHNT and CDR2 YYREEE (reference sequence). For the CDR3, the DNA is TGTGCCAGCAGCTTGGCCGGGACAGGGGTCGAGCAGTACTTC. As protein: CASSLAGTGVEQYF. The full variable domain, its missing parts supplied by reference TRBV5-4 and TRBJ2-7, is ETGVTQSPTHLIKTRGQQVTLRCSSQSGHNTVSWYQQALGQGPQFIFQYYREEENGRGNFPPRFSGLQFPNYSSELNVNALELDDSALYLCASSLAGTGVEQYFGPGTRLTVT.

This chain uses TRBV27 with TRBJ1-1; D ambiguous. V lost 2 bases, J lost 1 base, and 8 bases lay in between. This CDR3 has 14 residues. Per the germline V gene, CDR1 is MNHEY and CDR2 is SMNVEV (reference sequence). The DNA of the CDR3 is TGTGCCAGCAGTTTAGAGGGTACGAACACTGAAGCTTTCTTT. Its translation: CASSLEGTNTEAFF.

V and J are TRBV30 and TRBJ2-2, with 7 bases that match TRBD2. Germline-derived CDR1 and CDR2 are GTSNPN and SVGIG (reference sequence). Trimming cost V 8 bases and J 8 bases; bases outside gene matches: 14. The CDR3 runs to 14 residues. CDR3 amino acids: CAADASGGGGELFF. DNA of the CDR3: TGTGCCGCGGATGCTAGCGGTGGGGGTGGGGAGCTGTTTTTT.

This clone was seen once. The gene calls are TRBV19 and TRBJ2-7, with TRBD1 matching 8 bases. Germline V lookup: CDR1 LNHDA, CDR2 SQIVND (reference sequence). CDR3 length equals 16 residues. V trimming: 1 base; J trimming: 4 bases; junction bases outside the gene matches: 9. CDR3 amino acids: CASSIGPGTGSYEQYF. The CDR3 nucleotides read TGTGCCAGTAGTATAGGGCCCGGGACAGGTTCTTACGAGCAGTACTTC.

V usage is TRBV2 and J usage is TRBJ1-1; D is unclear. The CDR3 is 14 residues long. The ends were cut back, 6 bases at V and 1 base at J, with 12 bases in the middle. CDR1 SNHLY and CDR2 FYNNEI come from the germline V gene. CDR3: CASRPHRENTEAFF. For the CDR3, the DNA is TGTGCCAGCAGGCCCCACCGGGAGAACACTGAAGCTTTCTTT. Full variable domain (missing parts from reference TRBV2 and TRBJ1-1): EPEVTQTPSHQVTQMGQEVILRCVPISNHLYFYWYRQILGQKVEFLVSFYNNEISEKSEIFDDQFSVERPDGSNFTLKIRSTKLEDSAMYFCASRPHRENTEAFFGQGTRLTVV.

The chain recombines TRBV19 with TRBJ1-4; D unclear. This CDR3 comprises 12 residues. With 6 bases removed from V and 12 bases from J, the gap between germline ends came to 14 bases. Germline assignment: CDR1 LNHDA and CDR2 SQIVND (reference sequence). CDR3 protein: CASSLDGYQLFF. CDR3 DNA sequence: TGTGCCAGTAGCCTAGACGGATATCAACTGTTTTTT.

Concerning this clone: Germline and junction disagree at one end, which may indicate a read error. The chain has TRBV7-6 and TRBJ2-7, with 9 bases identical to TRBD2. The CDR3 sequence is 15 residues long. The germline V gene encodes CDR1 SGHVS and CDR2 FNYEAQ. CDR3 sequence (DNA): TGTGCCAGCAGCCTAGCCGGGACTAGCTCTCAGGAGCAGTACTTC. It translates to CASSLAGTSSQEQYF.

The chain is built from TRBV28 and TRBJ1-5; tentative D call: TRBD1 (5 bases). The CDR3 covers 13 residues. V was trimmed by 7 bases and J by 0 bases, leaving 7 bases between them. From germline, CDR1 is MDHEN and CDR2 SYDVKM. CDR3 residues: CASTTDSNQPQHF. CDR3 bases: TGTGCCAGCACGACAGATAGCAATCAGCCCCAGCATTTT.

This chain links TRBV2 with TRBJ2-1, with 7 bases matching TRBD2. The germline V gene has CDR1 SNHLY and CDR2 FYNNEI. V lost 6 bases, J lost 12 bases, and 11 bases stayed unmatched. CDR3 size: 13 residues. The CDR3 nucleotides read TGTGCCAGCAGGGGCCGGGCGGGAGTGGTGCAGTTCTTC. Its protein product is CASRGRAGVVQFF.

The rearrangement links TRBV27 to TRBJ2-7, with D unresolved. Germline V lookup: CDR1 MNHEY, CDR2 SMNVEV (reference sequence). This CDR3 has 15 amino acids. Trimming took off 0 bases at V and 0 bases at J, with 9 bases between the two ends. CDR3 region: CASSLSGGASYEQYF. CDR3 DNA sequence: TGTGCCAGCAGTTTATCGGGCGGAGCCTCCTACGAGCAGTACTTC.

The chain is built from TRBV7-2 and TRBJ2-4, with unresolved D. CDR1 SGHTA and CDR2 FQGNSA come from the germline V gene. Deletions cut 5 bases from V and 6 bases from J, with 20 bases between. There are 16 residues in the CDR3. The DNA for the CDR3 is TGTGCCAGCAGCAAGGAGTTCGGCCCTCCGTCAAACATTCAGTACTTC. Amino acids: CASSKEFGPPSNIQYF.

This CDR3 is CASSKTSSSRIYNEQFF. CDR3 in DNA: TGCGCCAGCAGCAAGACTTCTAGCTCCCGGATTTACAATGAGCAGTTCTTC. The V call is TRBV5-1, the J call TRBJ2-1, with D possibly being TRBD2 (5 bases). Deletions cut 4 bases from V and 4 bases from J, with 21 bases between. Germline V lookup: CDR1 SGHRS, CDR2 YFSETQ. The CDR3 extends over 17 amino acids.

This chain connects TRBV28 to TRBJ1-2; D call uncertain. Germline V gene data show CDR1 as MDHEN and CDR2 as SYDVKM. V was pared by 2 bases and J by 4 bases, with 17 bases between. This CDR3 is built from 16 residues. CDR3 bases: TGTGCCAGCAGTTTAGGATCCGGGCTGGGAATCTATGGCTACACCTTC. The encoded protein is CASSLGSGLGIYGYTF.

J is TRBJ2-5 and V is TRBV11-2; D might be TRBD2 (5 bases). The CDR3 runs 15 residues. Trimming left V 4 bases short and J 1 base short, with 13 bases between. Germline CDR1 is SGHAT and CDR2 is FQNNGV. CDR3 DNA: TGTGCCAGCAGCTCCCGGGGTAGCCCCCAAGAGACCCAGTACTTC. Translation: CASSSRGSPQETQYF.

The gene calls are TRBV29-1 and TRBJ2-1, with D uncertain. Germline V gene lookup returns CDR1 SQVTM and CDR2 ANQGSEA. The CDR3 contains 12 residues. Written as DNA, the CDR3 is TGCGGAGACACCCTCTCCTACAATGAGCAGTTCTTC. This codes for CGDTLSYNEQFF.

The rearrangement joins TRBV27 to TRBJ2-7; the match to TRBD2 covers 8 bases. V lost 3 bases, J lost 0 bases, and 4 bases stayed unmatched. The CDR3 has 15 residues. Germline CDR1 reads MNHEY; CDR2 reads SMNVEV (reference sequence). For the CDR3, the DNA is TGTGCCAGCAGTTTTAGTAGCGGGGACTCCTACGAGCAGTACTTC. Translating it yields CASSFSSGDSYEQYF.

The CDR3 is CASSYSRTRGVDTQYF. The CDR3 DNA reads as TGTGCCAGCAGTTACTCGAGGACAAGAGGAGTAGATACGCAGTATTTT. The rearrangement uses TRBV6-5 and TRBJ2-3, with a weak D call TRBD1 (5 bases). The V and J ends lost 0 bases and 5 bases respectively, with 15 bases between them. The CDR3 runs to 16 residues. Germline lookup yields CDR1 MNHEY and CDR2 SVGAGI.

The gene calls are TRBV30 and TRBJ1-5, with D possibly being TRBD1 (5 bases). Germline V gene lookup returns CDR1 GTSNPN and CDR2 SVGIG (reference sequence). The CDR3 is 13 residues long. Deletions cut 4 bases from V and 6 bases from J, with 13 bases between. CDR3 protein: CAWNVGGGQPQHF. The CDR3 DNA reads TGTGCCTGGAATGTGGGGGGTGGTCAGCCCCAGCATTTT.

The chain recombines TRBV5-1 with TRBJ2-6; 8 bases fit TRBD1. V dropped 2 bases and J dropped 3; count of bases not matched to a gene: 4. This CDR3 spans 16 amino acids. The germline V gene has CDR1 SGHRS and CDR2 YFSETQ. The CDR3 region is CASSFAGGSGANVLTF. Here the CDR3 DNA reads TGCGCCAGCAGCTTCGCAGGGGGCAGTGGGGCCAACGTCCTGACTTTC.

The CDR3 sequence is CASSYPMGTSRDEQYF. In DNA form, the CDR3 reads TGTGCCAGCAGTTACCCTATGGGGACTAGCCGGGACGAGCAGTACTTC. V gene TRBV6-6 combines with J gene TRBJ2-7, with 9 bases identical to TRBD2. CDR1 and CDR2 (germline): MNHNY, SVGAGI (reference sequence). This CDR3 contains 16 residues. V lost 2 bases, J lost 5 bases, and 10 bases stayed unmatched.

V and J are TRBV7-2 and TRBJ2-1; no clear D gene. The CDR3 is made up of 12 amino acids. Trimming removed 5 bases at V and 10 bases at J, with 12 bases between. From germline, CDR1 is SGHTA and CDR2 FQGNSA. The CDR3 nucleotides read TGTGCCAGCAGCCCGACCTCATTAGAGCAGTTCTTC. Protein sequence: CASSPTSLEQFF.

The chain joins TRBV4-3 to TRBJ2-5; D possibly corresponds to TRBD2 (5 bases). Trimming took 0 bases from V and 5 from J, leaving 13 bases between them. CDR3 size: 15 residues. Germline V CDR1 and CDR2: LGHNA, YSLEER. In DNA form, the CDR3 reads TGCGCCAGCAGCCAAGATACGTCGGGAAGCGAGACCCAGTACTTC. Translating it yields CASSQDTSGSETQYF.

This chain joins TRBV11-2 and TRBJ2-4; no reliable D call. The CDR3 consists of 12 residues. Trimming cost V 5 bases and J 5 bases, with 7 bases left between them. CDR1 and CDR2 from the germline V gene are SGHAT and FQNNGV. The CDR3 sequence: CASSPAQNIQYF. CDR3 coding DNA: TGTGCCAGCAGCCCCGCCCAAAACATTCAGTACTTC.

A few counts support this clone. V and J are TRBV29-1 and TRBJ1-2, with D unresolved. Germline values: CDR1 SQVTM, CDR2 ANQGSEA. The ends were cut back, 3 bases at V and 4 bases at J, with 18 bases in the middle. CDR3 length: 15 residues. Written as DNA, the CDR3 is TGCAGCGTTGATGCTTTACGGAAAGGGAGCTATGGCTACACCTTC. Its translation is CSVDALRKGSYGYTF.

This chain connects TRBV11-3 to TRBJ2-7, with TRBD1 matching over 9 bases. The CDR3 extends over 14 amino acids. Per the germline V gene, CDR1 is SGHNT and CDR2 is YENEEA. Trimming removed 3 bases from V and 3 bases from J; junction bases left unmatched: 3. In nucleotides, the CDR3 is TGTGCCAGCAGCTTCGGACAGGGGAACTACGAGCAGTACTTC. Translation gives CASSFGQGNYEQYF. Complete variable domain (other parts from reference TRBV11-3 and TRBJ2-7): EAGVVQSPRYKIIEKKQPVAFWCNPISGHNTLYWYLQNLGQGPELLIRYENEEAVDDSQLPKDRFSAERLKGVDSTLKIQPAELGDSAVYLCASSFGQGNYEQYFGPGTRLTVT.